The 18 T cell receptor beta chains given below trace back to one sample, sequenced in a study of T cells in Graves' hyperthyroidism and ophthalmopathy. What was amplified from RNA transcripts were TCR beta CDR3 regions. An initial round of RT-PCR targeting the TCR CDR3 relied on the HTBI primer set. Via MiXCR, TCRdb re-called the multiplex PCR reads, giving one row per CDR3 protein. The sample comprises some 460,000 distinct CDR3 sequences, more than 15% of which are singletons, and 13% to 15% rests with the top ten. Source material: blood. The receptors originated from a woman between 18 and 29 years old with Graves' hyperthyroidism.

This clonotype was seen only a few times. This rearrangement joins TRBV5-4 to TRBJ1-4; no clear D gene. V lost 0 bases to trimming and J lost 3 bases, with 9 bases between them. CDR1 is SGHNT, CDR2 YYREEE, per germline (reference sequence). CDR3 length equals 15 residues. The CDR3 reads CASSLVPASNEKLFF. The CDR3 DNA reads TGTGCCAGCAGCTTGGTTCCTGCATCTAATGAAAAACTGTTTTTT.

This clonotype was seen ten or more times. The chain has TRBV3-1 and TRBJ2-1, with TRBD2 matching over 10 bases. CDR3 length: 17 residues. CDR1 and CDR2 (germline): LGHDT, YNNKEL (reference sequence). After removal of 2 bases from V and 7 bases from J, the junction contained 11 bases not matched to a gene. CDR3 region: CASSQPSGRASWNEQFF. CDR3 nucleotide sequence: TGTGCCAGCAGCCAACCGAGCGGGAGGGCCAGTTGGAATGAGCAGTTCTTC.

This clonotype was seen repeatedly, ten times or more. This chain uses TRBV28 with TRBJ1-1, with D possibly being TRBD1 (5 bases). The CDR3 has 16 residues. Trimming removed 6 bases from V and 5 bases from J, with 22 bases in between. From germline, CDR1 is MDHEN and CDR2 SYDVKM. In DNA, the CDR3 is TGTGCCAGCAGACCCGGGGGACCCGATGGGAATACTGAAGCTTTCTTT. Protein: CASRPGGPDGNTEAFF.

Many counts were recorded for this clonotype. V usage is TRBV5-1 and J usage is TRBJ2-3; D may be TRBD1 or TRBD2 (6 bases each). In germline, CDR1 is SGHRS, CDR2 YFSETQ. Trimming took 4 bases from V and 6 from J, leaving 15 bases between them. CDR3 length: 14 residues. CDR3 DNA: TGCGCCAGCAGCCTGGAGGGACAACCCGATACGCAGTATTTT. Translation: CASSLEGQPDTQYF.

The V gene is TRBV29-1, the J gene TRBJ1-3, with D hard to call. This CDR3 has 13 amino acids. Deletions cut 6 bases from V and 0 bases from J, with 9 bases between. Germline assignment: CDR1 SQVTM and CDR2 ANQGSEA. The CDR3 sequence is CSVGLGSGNTIYF. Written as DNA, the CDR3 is TGCAGCGTCGGACTAGGCTCTGGAAACACCATATATTTT.

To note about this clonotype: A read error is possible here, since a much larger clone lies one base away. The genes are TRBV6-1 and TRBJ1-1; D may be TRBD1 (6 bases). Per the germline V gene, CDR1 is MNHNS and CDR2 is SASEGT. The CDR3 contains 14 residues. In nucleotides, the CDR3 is TGTACCAGCAGTGAAGGGGGGCGACAGGAGAAGGCTTTCTTT. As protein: CTSSEGGRQEKAFF.

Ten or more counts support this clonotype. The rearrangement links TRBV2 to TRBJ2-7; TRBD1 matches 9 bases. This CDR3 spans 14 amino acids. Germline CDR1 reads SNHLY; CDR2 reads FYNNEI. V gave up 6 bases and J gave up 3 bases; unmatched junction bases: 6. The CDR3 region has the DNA TGTGCCAGCAGCCCAATGACAGGGGGCTACGAGCAGTACTTC. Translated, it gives CASSPMTGGYEQYF.

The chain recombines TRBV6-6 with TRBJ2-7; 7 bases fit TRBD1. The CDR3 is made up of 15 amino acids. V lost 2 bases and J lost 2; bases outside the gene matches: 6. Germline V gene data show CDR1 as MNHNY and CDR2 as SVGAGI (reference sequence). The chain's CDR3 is CASSYTQGRPYEQYF. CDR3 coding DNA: TGTGCCAGCAGTTACACACAGGGGCGTCCCTACGAGCAGTACTTC.

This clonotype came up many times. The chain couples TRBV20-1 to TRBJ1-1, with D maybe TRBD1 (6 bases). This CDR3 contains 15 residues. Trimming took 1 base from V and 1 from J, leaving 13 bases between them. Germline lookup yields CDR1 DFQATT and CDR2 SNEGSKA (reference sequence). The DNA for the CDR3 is TGCAGTGCTAGAGCCGGCTTGGACAGGAACACTGAAGCTTTCTTT. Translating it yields CSARAGLDRNTEAFF.

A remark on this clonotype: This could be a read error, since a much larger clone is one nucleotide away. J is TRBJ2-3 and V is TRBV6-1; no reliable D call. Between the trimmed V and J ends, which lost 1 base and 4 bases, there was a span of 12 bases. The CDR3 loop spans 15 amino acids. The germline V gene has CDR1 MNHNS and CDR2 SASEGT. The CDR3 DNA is TGTGCCAGCAGTGAAGACCGGAATTGGCCAGATACGCAGTATTTT. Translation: CASSEDRNWPDTQYF.

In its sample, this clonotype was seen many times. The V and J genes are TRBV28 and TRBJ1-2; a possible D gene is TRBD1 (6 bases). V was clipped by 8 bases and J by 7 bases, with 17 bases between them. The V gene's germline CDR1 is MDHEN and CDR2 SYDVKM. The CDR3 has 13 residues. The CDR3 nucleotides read TGTGCCAGCCGATGGGGGGGCGGTGTTGGCTACACCTTC. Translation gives CASRWGGGVGYTF.

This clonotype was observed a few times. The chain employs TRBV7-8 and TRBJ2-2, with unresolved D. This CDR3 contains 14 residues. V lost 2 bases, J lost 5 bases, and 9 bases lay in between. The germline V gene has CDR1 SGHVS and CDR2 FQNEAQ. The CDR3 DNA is TGTGCCAGCAGCTTACCCGCTTCTACCGGGGAGCTGTTTTTT. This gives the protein CASSLPASTGELFF.

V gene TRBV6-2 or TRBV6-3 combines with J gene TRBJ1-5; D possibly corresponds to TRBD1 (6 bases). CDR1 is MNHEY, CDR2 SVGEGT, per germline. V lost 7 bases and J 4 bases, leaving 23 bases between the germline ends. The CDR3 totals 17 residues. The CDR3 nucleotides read TGTGCCAGCAACTCTATGTTTCGGGACAAAATAAATCAGCCCCAGCATTTT. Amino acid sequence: CASNSMFRDKINQPQHF.

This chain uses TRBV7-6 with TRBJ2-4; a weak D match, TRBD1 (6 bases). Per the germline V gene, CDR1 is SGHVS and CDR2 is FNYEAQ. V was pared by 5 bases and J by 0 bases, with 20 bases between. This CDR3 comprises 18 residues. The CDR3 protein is CASSPGRSRGRAKNIQYF. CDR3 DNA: TGTGCCAGCAGCCCCGGAAGGAGCAGGGGTCGAGCCAAAAACATTCAGTACTTC. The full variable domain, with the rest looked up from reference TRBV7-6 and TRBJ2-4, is GAGVSQSPRYKVTKRGQDVALRCDPISGHVSLYWYRQALGQGPEFLTYFNYEAQQDKSGLPNDRFSAERPEGSISTLTIQRTEQRDSAMYRCASSPGRSRGRAKNIQYFGAGTRLSVL.

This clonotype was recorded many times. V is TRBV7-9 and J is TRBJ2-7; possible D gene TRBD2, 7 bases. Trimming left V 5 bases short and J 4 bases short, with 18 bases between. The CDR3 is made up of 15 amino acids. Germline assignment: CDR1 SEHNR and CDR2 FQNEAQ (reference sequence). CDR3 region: CASSPARGDIYEQYF. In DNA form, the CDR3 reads TGTGCCAGCAGCCCAGCCCGGGGGGACATTTACGAGCAGTACTTC.

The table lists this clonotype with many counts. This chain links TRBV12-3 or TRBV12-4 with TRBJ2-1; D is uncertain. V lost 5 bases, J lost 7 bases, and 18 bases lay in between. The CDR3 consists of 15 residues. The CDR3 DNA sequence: TGTGCCAGCAGTCCCGGTCTATCCGGTAGTAATGAGCAGTTCTTC. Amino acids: CASSPGLSGSNEQFF.

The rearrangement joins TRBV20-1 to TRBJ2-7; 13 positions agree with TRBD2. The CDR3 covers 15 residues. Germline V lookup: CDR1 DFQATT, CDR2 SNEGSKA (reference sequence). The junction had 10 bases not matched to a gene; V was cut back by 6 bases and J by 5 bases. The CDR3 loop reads CSAPGLAGVFDEQYF. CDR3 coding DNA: TGCAGTGCCCCCGGACTAGCGGGAGTCTTCGACGAGCAGTACTTC.

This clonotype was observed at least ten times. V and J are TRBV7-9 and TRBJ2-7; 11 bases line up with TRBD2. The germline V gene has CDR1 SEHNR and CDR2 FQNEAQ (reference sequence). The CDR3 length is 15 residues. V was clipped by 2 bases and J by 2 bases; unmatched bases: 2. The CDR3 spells CASSLTSGGTYEQYF. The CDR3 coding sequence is TGTGCCAGCAGCTTAACTAGCGGGGGAACCTACGAGCAGTACTTC. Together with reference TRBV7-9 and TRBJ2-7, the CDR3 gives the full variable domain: DTGVSQNPRHKITKRGQNVTFRCDPISEHNRLYWYRQTLGQGPEFLTYFQNEAQLEKSRLLSDRFSAERPKGSFSTLEIQRTEQGDSAMYLCASSLTSGGTYEQYFGPGTRLTVT.